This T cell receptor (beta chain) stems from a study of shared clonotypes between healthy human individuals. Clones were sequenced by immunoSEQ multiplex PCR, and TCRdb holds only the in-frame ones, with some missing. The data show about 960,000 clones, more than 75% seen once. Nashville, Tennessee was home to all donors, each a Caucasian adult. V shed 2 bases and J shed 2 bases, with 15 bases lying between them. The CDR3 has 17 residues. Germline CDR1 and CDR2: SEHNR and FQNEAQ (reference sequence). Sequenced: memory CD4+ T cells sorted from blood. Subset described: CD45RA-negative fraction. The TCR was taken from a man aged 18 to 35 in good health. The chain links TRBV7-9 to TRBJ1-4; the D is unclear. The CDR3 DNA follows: TGTGCCAGCAGCTTATCTCCTTTCCTCCCCACTAATGAAAAACTGTTTTTT. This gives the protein CASSLSPFLPTNEKLFF.